Below, 30 T cell receptor beta chains from the same sample are listed, as sequenced in a study of blood T cells in healthy people across ages. Next came a second PCR, run for roughly 6 to 11 cycles, which used a sample-barcoded 5' primer along with a J-beta primer mix. TCRdb passed the 5' RACE reads through MiXCR, listing each CDR3 protein once. The table has roughly 1,300,000 distinct CDR3 sequences, approximately 63% seen once; the top ten hold over 6.5%. The sample comprised blood. These receptors originate from a young man in good health.

J is TRBJ2-7 and V is TRBV5-5; D gene ambiguous. The CDR3 is 13 amino acids. Trimming shortened V by 7 bases and J by 3 bases, and 14 bases separated the two germline ends. Germline V gene lookup returns CDR1 SGHKS and CDR2 YYEKEE (reference sequence). The CDR3 here is CASGSYLHYEQYF. The CDR3 DNA sequence: TGTGCCAGCGGGTCGTACCTTCACTACGAGCAGTACTTC.

This chain uses TRBV10-2 with TRBJ2-7; 7 bases are shared with TRBD1. Near its end, the DNA agrees better with TRBJ2-5, so the J call may be wrong. This CDR3 contains 15 residues. Germline CDR1 WSHSY, CDR2 SAAADI. CDR3 protein: CASSETGVRHETQYF. CDR3 nucleotide sequence: TGCGCCAGCAGTGAGACAGGGGTCCGGCATGAGACCCAGTACTTC.

This chain connects TRBV20-1 to TRBJ2-5, with D tentatively TRBD1 (6 bases). Near its end, the DNA agrees better with TRBJ2-7, so the J call may be wrong. CDR1 DFQATT and CDR2 SNEGSKA come from the germline V gene (reference sequence). This CDR3 spans 15 amino acids. CDR3 amino acids: CSARDVRGRSYEQYF. For the CDR3, the DNA is TGCAGTGCTAGAGATGTCAGGGGCCGGTCCTACGAGCAGTACTTC.

This chain links TRBV4-2 with TRBJ2-3; no clear D. V was pared by 1 base and J by 6 bases, with 11 bases between. The germline gives CDR1 LGHNA, CDR2 YNFKEQ. This CDR3 is 14 amino acids long. The CDR3, as DNA: TGTGCCAGCAGCCAAGCTCGCTCAGCTGATACGCAGTATTTT. This sequence encodes CASSQARSADTQYF.

The chain has TRBV7-2 and TRBJ2-5, with D uncertain. V dropped 5 bases and J dropped 4 bases, with 14 bases sitting between them. From germline, CDR1 is SGHTA and CDR2 FQGNSA. This CDR3 has 14 amino acids. For the CDR3, the DNA is TGTGCCAGCAGCCTTAACGGGTGGGGAGAGACCCAGTACTTC. Its protein product is CASSLNGWGETQYF. Drawing the rest from reference TRBV7-2 and TRBJ2-5, the complete variable domain is GAGVSQSPSNKVTEKGKDVELRCDPISGHTALYWYRQSLGQGLEFLIYFQGNSAPDKSGLPSDRFSAERTGGSVSTLTIQRTQQEDSAVYLCASSLNGWGETQYFGPGTRLLVL.

The chain uses TRBV12-3 or TRBV12-4 and TRBJ2-5; the D gene is possibly TRBD2 (6 bases). The better agreement between TRBJ2-7 and the DNA end casts doubt on the J call. The CDR3 spans 13 residues. The CDR3 bases are TGTGCCAGCAGTTTAGGGTCTAGCGACGAGCAGTACTTC. This codes for CASSLGSSDEQYF.

This clonotype was seen more than once but under ten times. The V gene is TRBV15, the J gene TRBJ2-7; no clear D. V was cut by 0 bases and J by 3 bases, with 9 bases left in between. Germline loops: CDR1 LNHNV, CDR2 YYDKDF (reference sequence). The CDR3 spans 14 residues. In nucleotides, the CDR3 is TGTGCCACCAGCAGAGATTCCTTGGGCTACGAGCAGTACTTC. Protein product: CATSRDSLGYEQYF.

The gene calls are TRBV9 and TRBJ2-7, with D possibly matching TRBD2 (6 bases). CDR3 length equals 14 residues. V dropped 4 bases and J dropped 2 bases, with 13 bases sitting between them. Germline-derived CDR1 and CDR2 are SGDLS and YYNGEE. For the CDR3, the DNA is TGTGCCAGCAGCCTAAACAGCGGGCCCTACGAGCAGTACTTC. Translation: CASSLNSGPYEQYF.

The V gene is TRBV5-1, the J gene TRBJ2-4; D unclear. V shed 3 bases and J shed 4 bases, with 17 bases lying between them. CDR1 SGHRS and CDR2 YFSETQ come from the germline V gene. This CDR3 has 16 residues. The CDR3 region has the DNA TGCGCCAGCAGCTCCGACGTGGGGTTGGGGAAAAACATTCAGTACTTC. The encoded protein is CASSSDVGLGKNIQYF.

The rearrangement joins TRBV28 to TRBJ2-5; D gene ambiguous. The CDR3 extends over 13 amino acids. The V end was cut by 8 bases, the J end by 2 bases, with 12 bases between. Germline loops: CDR1 MDHEN, CDR2 SYDVKM. The CDR3 coding sequence is TGTGCCAGCGGCGAAGTGGGGCAAGAGACCCAGTACTTC. It yields the protein CASGEVGQETQYF.

This rearrangement joins TRBV20-1 to TRBJ2-7; either TRBD1 or TRBD2 may supply D (5 bases each). Deletions cut 0 bases from V and 3 bases from J, with 12 bases between. Germline CDR1 and CDR2: DFQATT and SNEGSKA (reference sequence). This CDR3 region has 14 residues. The CDR3, as DNA: TGCAGTGCTAGAGATCCGGGGCACAACTACGAGCAGTACTTC. It yields the protein CSARDPGHNYEQYF.

The chain employs TRBV7-9 and TRBJ2-1; TRBD1 agrees at 9 bases. The CDR3 spans 15 residues. Germline V lookup: CDR1 SEHNR, CDR2 FQNEAQ (reference sequence). Trimming removed 3 bases from V and 7 bases from J; junction bases left unmatched: 7. The CDR3 here is CASSFLDRGKNEQFF. CDR3 in DNA: TGTGCCAGCAGCTTCTTGGACAGGGGTAAGAATGAGCAGTTCTTC.

The rearrangement joins TRBV18 to TRBJ2-7; 7 bases are shared with TRBD1. The V and J ends lost 2 bases and 5 bases, in that order; junction bases with no gene match: 3. CDR1 KGHSH and CDR2 LQKENI come from the germline V gene. The length of the CDR3 is 13 residues. In DNA form, the CDR3 reads TGTGCCAGCTCACCATCGGGGACAGACGAGCAGTACTTC. It yields the protein CASSPSGTDEQYF.

V usage is TRBV20-1 and J usage is TRBJ1-6, with TRBD1 as a possible D gene (5 bases). V lost 2 bases, J lost 3 bases, and 17 bases lay in between. The CDR3 runs 17 residues. CDR1 is DFQATT, CDR2 SNEGSKA, per germline (reference sequence). The CDR3 bases are TGCAGTGCTAGACCTGACAGTGAGCATTACTATAATTCACCCCTCCACTTT. Translation gives CSARPDSEHYYNSPLHF.

The V call is TRBV12-3 or TRBV12-4, the J call TRBJ2-3; TRBD2 agrees at 8 bases. This CDR3 spans 19 amino acids. After removal of 0 bases from V and 9 bases from J, the junction contained 20 bases not matched to a gene. CDR3 residues: CASSLAAPRLAGGKDTQYF. Here the CDR3 DNA reads TGTGCCAGCAGTTTAGCGGCCCCCAGGCTAGCGGGTGGAAAAGACACGCAGTATTTT.

The rearrangement links TRBV7-9 to TRBJ2-1, with 7 positions matching TRBD1. This CDR3 spans 15 amino acids. Germline loops: CDR1 SEHNR, CDR2 FQNEAQ (reference sequence). The trim removed 1 base at V and 7 bases at J, leaving 7 bases unmatched. DNA of the CDR3: TGTGCCAGCAGCTTAGTACAACAGGGGCTTAATGAGCAGTTCTTC. This sequence encodes CASSLVQQGLNEQFF.

The rearrangement uses TRBV6-5 and TRBJ1-2, with D hard to call. V was cut by 2 bases and J by 4 bases, with 8 bases left in between. Looked up from germline, CDR1 is MNHEY and CDR2 is SVGAGI. The CDR3 contains 13 residues. The CDR3 spells CASSYASGYGYTF. The CDR3 DNA is TGTGCCAGCAGTTACGCCTCTGGCTATGGCTACACCTTC.

This chain uses TRBV30 with TRBJ2-7; D not resolved. The J call may be faulty, since TRBJ2-5 better matches the DNA end. Germline-derived CDR1 and CDR2 are GTSNPN and SVGIG (reference sequence). This CDR3 has 13 amino acids. CDR3 DNA sequence: TGTGCCTGGAGATGGCACGATAAAGAGACCCAGTACTTC. Residues: CAWRWHDKETQYF.

The chain carries TRBV20-1 and TRBJ1-5, with 7 bases fitting TRBD1. CDR1 and CDR2 from the germline V gene are DFQATT and SNEGSKA (reference sequence). The J segment lost 7 bases and the V segment lost 1 base, leaving 10 bases of the junction unmatched. The CDR3 sequence is 15 residues long. CDR3 residues: CSARVLEGGHQPQHF. The DNA for the CDR3 is TGCAGTGCTAGAGTTCTTGAAGGGGGCCACCAGCCCCAGCATTTT.

The rearrangement links TRBV20-1 to TRBJ2-4, with TRBD2 matching over 9 bases. Gene TRBJ2-7 matches the end of the DNA better, so the J call may be wrong. Germline CDR1 is DFQATT and CDR2 is SNEGSKA (reference sequence). The CDR3 has 14 residues. The CDR3 region is CSARDLAGHYEQYF. The CDR3 DNA reads TGCAGTGCTAGAGATCTAGCGGGGCACTACGAGCAGTACTTC.

The rearrangement uses TRBV5-1 and TRBJ1-1; a weak D match, TRBD1 (5 bases). V lost 5 bases, J lost 5 bases, and 19 bases lay in between. Germline CDR1 is SGHRS and CDR2 is YFSETQ. The CDR3 extends over 15 amino acids. The CDR3 sequence: CASRVGSGGVTEAFF. DNA for the CDR3: TGCGCCAGCAGGGTGGGGAGTGGAGGGGTGACTGAAGCTTTCTTT.

The rearrangement uses TRBV7-2 and TRBJ1-2, with D possibly TRBD1 on 6 matching bases. The CDR3 is 14 residues long. Deletions cut 1 base from V and 7 bases from J, with 13 bases between. The germline V gene encodes CDR1 SGHTA and CDR2 FQGNSA. CDR3 protein: CASSLGEGGPGYTF. DNA for the CDR3: TGTGCCAGCAGCTTAGGGGAGGGGGGACCTGGCTACACCTTC.

The chain recombines TRBV29-1 with TRBJ2-3; D gene uncertain. Trimming cost V 4 bases and J 4 bases, with 12 bases left between them. This CDR3 spans 13 amino acids. Germline V gene sequence: CDR1 SQVTM, CDR2 ANQGSEA. The CDR3 loop reads CSVGAQRADTQYF. The CDR3 DNA sequence: TGCAGCGTTGGGGCCCAACGGGCAGATACGCAGTATTTT.

The chain combines TRBV20-1 with TRBJ1-1, with 7 bases that match TRBD1. V was pared by 3 bases and J by 5 bases, with 6 bases of the junction left unmatched. This CDR3 region has 13 residues. Germline CDR1 is DFQATT and CDR2 is SNEGSKA (reference sequence). The CDR3 DNA follows: TGCAGTGCTAGTAACAGGGGAAGGACTGAAGCTTTCTTT. Translated, it gives CSASNRGRTEAFF.

This rearrangement joins TRBV29-1 to TRBJ1-1; 10 bases align to TRBD1. With 2 bases clipped from V and 5 bases from J, the junction kept 5 bases outside the gene matches. Germline V gene lookup returns CDR1 SQVTM and CDR2 ANQGSEA. The CDR3 runs 14 residues. The chain's CDR3 is CSVEWGQGTTEAFF. CDR3 nucleotides: TGCAGCGTTGAATGGGGACAGGGGACTACTGAAGCTTTCTTT.

This sequence joins TRBV6-5 and TRBJ2-7, with D uncertain. Germline CDR1 and CDR2: MNHEY and SVGAGI. Trimming removed 4 bases from V and 0 bases from J, with 19 bases in between. The CDR3 covers 17 residues. DNA for the CDR3: TGTGCCAGCAGTTCTCTACTCTCTGGGCCGAACTCCTACGAGCAGTACTTC. This encodes CASSSLLSGPNSYEQYF.

This clonotype was counted ten times or more. The chain has TRBV12-5 and TRBJ1-1; 7 bases match TRBD1. J was trimmed by 6 bases and V by 5 bases; bases with no gene match: 9. This CDR3 has 14 amino acids. Germline loops: CDR1 LGHNT, CDR2 FRNRAP. The CDR3 spells CASGPVDRKAEAFF. DNA for the CDR3: TGTGCTAGTGGTCCTGTGGACAGGAAGGCTGAAGCTTTCTTT.

This clonotype was counted between two and nine times. The CDR3 reads CASSYSGTVQETQYF. For the CDR3, the DNA is TGTGCCAGCAGTTACTCCGGGACAGTCCAAGAGACCCAGTACTTC. The chain has TRBV6-6 and TRBJ2-5, with 7 bases fitting TRBD1. Germline assignment: CDR1 MNHNY and CDR2 SVGAGI (reference sequence). The CDR3 covers 15 residues. V lost 0 bases, J lost 1 base, and 2 bases stayed unmatched.

J is TRBJ2-1 and V is TRBV4-1; TRBD2 matches 8 bases. Germline V gives CDR1 MGHRA, CDR2 YSYEKL. With V trimmed by 8 bases and J by 8 bases, 5 bases remained unmatched. This CDR3 contains 12 residues. The CDR3 DNA sequence: TGCGCCAGCCTGGGGACTAGATATGAGCAGTTCTTC. Translation: CASLGTRYEQFF.

The chain carries TRBV12-3 or TRBV12-4 and TRBJ1-2; D uncertain. The CDR3 runs 14 residues. The V end lost 1 base, the J end lost 3 bases, and 9 bases lay between the germline ends. CDR3 protein: CASSLGPRYYGYTF. The CDR3, as DNA: TGTGCCAGCAGTTTAGGGCCCCGCTACTATGGCTACACCTTC.